Listed here are 5 T cell receptor beta chains from one sample, sequenced in a study of cytomegalovirus exposure and HLA in healthy donors. 13 Jbeta primers and 60 Vbeta primers were used for the PCR. Here immunoSEQ multiplex PCR was the method, and the copy in TCRdb shows in-frame clones only, minus some. The sample consists of roughly 190,000 clones, about 80% of them appearing once. Sequencing was carried out using PBMCs. These receptors all come from a woman in her 30s in good health and CMV-seropositive.

The chain carries TRBV27 and TRBJ2-1; TRBD1 might be the D (6 bases). The ends were cut back, 5 bases at V and 1 base at J, with 15 bases in the middle. This CDR3 region has 16 residues. CDR1 is MNHEY and CDR2 is SMNVEV in the germline V gene (reference sequence). CDR3 sequence reads: CASSPGTRYSYNEQFF. As DNA, the CDR3 is TGTGCCAGCAGTCCCGGGACACGGTATTCCTACAATGAGCAGTTCTTC.

This clone was counted only a few times. The chain couples TRBV6-1 to TRBJ2-3; 11 bases agree with TRBD2. Germline loops: CDR1 MNHNS, CDR2 SASEGT. J was trimmed by 4 bases and V by 4 bases; bases with no gene match: 7. This CDR3 has 16 amino acids. CDR3 sequence reads: CASSGRSGGAPDTQYF. CDR3 bases: TGTGCCAGCAGTGGTCGTAGCGGGGGGGCCCCAGATACGCAGTATTTT.

The chain combines TRBV19 with TRBJ2-1, with a possible D match to TRBD2 (5 bases). Germline V lookup: CDR1 LNHDA, CDR2 SQIVND (reference sequence). Trimming took off 3 bases at V and 7 bases at J, with 16 bases between the two ends. The CDR3 is 15 residues long. CDR3 protein: CASSIRGEGGNEQFF. The CDR3 nucleotides read TGTGCCAGTAGTATTCGTGGGGAAGGCGGGAATGAGCAGTTCTTC.

This chain uses TRBV11-3 with TRBJ1-4; TRBD1 matches 7 bases. There are 13 residues in the CDR3. Germline CDR1 reads SGHNT; CDR2 reads YENEEA. Trimming removed 5 bases from V and 10 bases from J; junction bases left unmatched: 7. In DNA form, the CDR3 reads TGTGCCAGCAGCATTGGACAGGTCGGAAAACTGTTTTTT. It codes for CASSIGQVGKLFF.

V usage is TRBV5-4 and J usage is TRBJ2-5; no reliable D call. The ends were cut back, 0 bases at V and 1 base at J, with 7 bases in the middle. CDR1 is SGHNT and CDR2 is YYREEE in the germline V gene (reference sequence). The CDR3 is 14 residues long. CDR3 nucleotide sequence: TGTGCCAGCAGCTTGGAGCCTTCCCAAGAGACCCAGTACTTC. Protein: CASSLEPSQETQYF.